This T cell receptor (beta chain) comes out of a study of CD8 T cells in Susac syndrome. Random hexamers were used to reverse transcribe about 0.5 to 1 ug of RNA. Via MiXCR, TCRdb re-called the immunoSEQ multiplex PCR reads, giving one row per CDR3 protein. The sample lists roughly 250,000 distinct CDR3 sequences, almost 97% seen once, with 0.1% in the top ten. This clonotype was obtained from a human donor with Susac syndrome. The material sequenced was CD4+ T cells from PBMCs.

DNA of the CDR3: TGTGCCAGCTCACCCCCTTGGGAGGGAGGAGCCAAAAACATTCAGTACTTC. It translates to CASSPPWEGGAKNIQYF. V usage is TRBV18 and J usage is TRBJ2-4; 7 bases line up with TRBD2. The CDR3 extends over 17 amino acids. J lost 0 bases, V lost 3 bases, and 8 bases had no gene match. Germline loops: CDR1 KGHSH, CDR2 LQKENI.